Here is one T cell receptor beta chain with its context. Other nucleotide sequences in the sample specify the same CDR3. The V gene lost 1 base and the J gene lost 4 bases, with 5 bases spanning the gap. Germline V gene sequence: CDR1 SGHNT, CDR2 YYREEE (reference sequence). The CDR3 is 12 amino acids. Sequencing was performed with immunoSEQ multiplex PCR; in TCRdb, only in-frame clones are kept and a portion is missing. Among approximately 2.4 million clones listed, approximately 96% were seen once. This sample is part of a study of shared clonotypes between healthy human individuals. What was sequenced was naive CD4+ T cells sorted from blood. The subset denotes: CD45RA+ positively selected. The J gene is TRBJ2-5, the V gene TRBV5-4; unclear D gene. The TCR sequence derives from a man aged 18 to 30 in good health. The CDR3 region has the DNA TGTGCCAGCAGCTTGCCTGGAGAGACCCAGTACTTC. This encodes CASSLPGETQYF.